This T cell receptor (beta chain) was observed in a study of T cells after yellow fever vaccination. Study results and caveats: The secondary response was weaker but peaked faster, day 5 versus 15. One caveat is that FACS-sorted repertoires could contain abundant clonotypes contaminating from the bulk population.

Concerning this clonotype itself: Its cognate antigen is unknown.

The authors made TCR cDNA by 5'RACE template switching, adding a universal primer site and UMIs. One entry per CDR3 protein results from TCRdb running MiXCR on the 5' RACE reads. This table holds about 430,000 distinct CDR3 sequences, over 15% found once. The source was PBMCs, collected before the yellow fever booster vaccination. The TCR originated in a man between 18 and 35 years old who received the YFV17D yellow fever vaccine.

The CDR3 sequence: CASSRGGLRDTQYF. CDR3 sequence (DNA): TGCGCCAGCAGCCGGGGGGGGTTAAGGGATACGCAGTATTTT. The chain has TRBV4-3 and TRBJ2-3; 7 nucleotides agree with TRBD2. The CDR3 extends over 14 amino acids. The germline V gene encodes CDR1 LGHNA and CDR2 YSLEER. The trim removed 4 bases at V and 6 bases at J, leaving 7 bases unmatched.